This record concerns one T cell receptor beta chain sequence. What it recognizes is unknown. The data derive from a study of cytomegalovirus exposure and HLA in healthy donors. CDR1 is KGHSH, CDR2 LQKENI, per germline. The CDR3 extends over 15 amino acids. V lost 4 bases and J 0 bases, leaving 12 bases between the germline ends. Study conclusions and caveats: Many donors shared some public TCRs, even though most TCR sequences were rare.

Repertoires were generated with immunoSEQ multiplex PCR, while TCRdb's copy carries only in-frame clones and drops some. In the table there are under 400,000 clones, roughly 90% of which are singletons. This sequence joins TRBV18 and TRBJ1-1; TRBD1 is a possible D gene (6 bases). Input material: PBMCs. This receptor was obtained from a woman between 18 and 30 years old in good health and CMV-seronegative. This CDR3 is CASSLTGTLNTEAFF. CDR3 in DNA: TGTGCCAGCTCACTGACCGGGACATTGAACACTGAAGCTTTCTTT.